Detailed here is one T cell receptor (beta chain). This sample is part of a study of blood T cell repertoires in COVID-19. On the study more broadly: Collection of acute and convalescent COVID-19 samples took place in the United States, Italy and Spain. Nucleic acid was either cDNA or gDNA, and it came from T cells, B-cell-depleted T cells, or PBMCs.

V lost 1 base, J lost 2 bases, and 8 bases lay in between. This CDR3 is built from 14 residues. The germline V gene encodes CDR1 SGHKS and CDR2 YYEKEE (reference sequence). Some clones are missing from TCRdb's copy, which holds only in-frame ones; the method was immunoSEQ multiplex PCR. Seen here are about 120,000 clones, approximately 81% observed once, and the top ten hold around 6%. V gene TRBV5-5 combines with J gene TRBJ2-3; D unresolved. The sequencing input was peripheral blood. This TCR came from a man between 60 and 75 years old with acute or convalescent COVID-19. DNA of the CDR3: TGTGCCAGCAGCTTGACTCGTGACACAGATACGCAGTATTTT. It translates to CASSLTRDTDTQYF.